The clone carrying this TCR beta chain was picked up one time. This sample is part of a study of blood T cell repertoires in COVID-19. Study-wide context: Sources were T cells, B-cell-depleted T cells, or PBMCs; the material itself was cDNA or gDNA.

Enrollment of patients from Seattle took place during active infection, with longitudinal follow-up. Unmatched junction bases numbered 6, after V lost 0 bases and J lost 9 bases. The CDR3 consists of 15 residues. Germline CDR1 SGHRS, CDR2 YFSETQ. Generated by immunoSEQ multiplex PCR, the TCRdb table keeps only in-frame clones and is missing some. Among about 300,000 clones listed, around nine tenths were seen once. The sample consisted of peripheral blood. The origin of this receptor is a woman in her 30s with COVID-19, enrolled during active disease. The chain carries TRBV5-1 and TRBJ1-6, with 7 bases identical to TRBD1. The CDR3 DNA sequence: TGCGCCAGCAGCTTGGGACAGGGAGCTATTTCACCCCTCCACTTT. This encodes CASSLGQGAISPLHF.